This T cell receptor beta chain was sequenced for a study of somatic mutations in T cells in chronic GVHD (dated by TCRdb to the early 2020s). For sorting, cells were stained with anti-CD3, anti-CD4, anti-CD8 and a Vbeta20 antibody from the IOTest Beta Mark kit and sorted on a FACSAria III to a purity above 97%. Peripheral blood was collected in sodium heparin tubes and mononuclear cells were isolated by Ficoll-Paque PLUS density gradient centrifugation. CD4+ Vbeta20+, CD4+ Vbeta20-, and CD8+ T cell fractions were FACS-sorted before TCRbeta deep sequencing. This clone was found once. Its antigen specificity is not known. There are no base qualities to consult, and no much larger clone falls within one base. The same CDR3 is also encoded by other DNA sequences in this sample. Trimming costs V 0 bases and J 1 base, and their ends lie 6 bases apart. The CDR3 has 14 amino acids, counting the end cysteine and phenylalanine. CDR3 DNA only is kept here, 42 bases in frame from base 1. The germline V gene (reference sequence) gives CDR1 as SEHNR and CDR2 as FQNEAQ.

Isolated genomic DNA was used for TCRbeta deep sequencing. TCRbeta CDR3 sequencing and initial data processing were performed as a commercial service with the immunoSEQ assay. The authors processed their data as follows. Reads were demultiplexed, adapter and primer sequences were trimmed, similar clones were merged through frequency-ratio clustering, and V, D, J genes were annotated using IMGT. TCRdb took this table from immuneACCESS and kept in-frame rearrangements with V and J called. Such tables lack part of the clones; where checked against another copy, unresolved V genes explain under half of the gap, and the rest is unexplained. That table gives V, J and clone size, and the DNA gave D and trimming. Counted in this sample were around 13,000 clones; around 80% of them appeared once. Together, the top ten hold 32% of the sample.

The clonotype comes from a male patient aged 45 to 59 with chronic graft-versus-host disease. A transplant means some T cells may be of graft donor rather than patient origin. The chain is encoded by TRBV7-9 joined to TRBJ1-2, with no reliable assignment of the D segment. What was sequenced was Vbeta20-negative CD4+ T cells from blood. This specimen's cell subset or site label, interpreted: CD4+ T cells sorted as TCR Vbeta20 negative by flow cytometry. The CDR3 region has the sequence CASSLASGNYGYTF. The sequence in DNA is TGTGCCAGCAGCTTAGCGAGTGGTAACTATGGCTACACCTTC. With all but the CDR3 taken from the reference TRBV7-9 and TRBJ1-2 genes, the full variable domain is: DTGVSQNPRHKITKRGQNVTFRCDPISEHNRLYWYRQTLGQGPEFLTYFQNEAQLEKSRLLSDRFSAERPKGSFSTLEIQRTEQGDSAMYLCASSLASGNYGYTFGSGTRLTVV.